This T cell receptor (beta chain) stems from a study of blood T cell repertoires in COVID-19. Study at large: The samples span acute and convalescent COVID-19 from the United States, Italy and Spain. T cells, B-cell-depleted T cells, or PBMCs provided the cDNA or gDNA that served as material.

The CDR3 has 13 amino acids. CDR1 and CDR2 (germline): LGHNA, YNFKEQ. V was cut by 1 base and J by 7 bases, with 8 bases left in between. Under the authors' procedure: Amplified reference gene primers provided the basis for estimating nucleated cell counts. The method was immunoSEQ multiplex PCR; TCRdb's version includes in-frame clones alone and lacks a portion of them. Clone size and the V and J calls come from that table; the DNA yielded D and trimming. Here the sample spans about 240,000 clones, around three quarters being singletons. This TCR came from a woman of 80 years or more with acute or convalescent COVID-19. The sample taken for sequencing was peripheral blood. The chain has TRBV4-2 and TRBJ1-5; D remains unclear. This CDR3 is CASSQGGWQPQHF. The CDR3 DNA sequence: TGTGCCAGCAGCCAAGGAGGTTGGCAGCCCCAGCATTTT.